This T cell receptor beta chain was sequenced for a study of blood T cell repertoires in COVID-19. The overall study: Sites across the United States, Italy and Spain contributed samples from acute and convalescent COVID-19.

The CDR3 is 14 residues long. Germline V lookup: CDR1 SNHLY, CDR2 FYNNEI. Trimming took 6 bases from V and 11 from J; bases not matched to a gene: 8. This clone has just one count. In the source study's methods: Estimation of nucleated cell counts relied on the amplification of reference gene primers. Profiling relied on immunoSEQ multiplex PCR, and the TCRdb table lists in-frame clones only, not all of them. Clone size and the V and J calls come from that table; the DNA yielded D and trimming. The sample consists of roughly 100,000 clones, around 90% of them appearing once. V usage is TRBV2 and J usage is TRBJ1-6, with TRBD1 matching 9 bases. Sequencing used peripheral blood. The sequence was obtained from a woman in her fifties or sixties with COVID-19, enrolled during active disease. The chain's CDR3 is CASSKQGAATPLHF. DNA of the CDR3: TGTGCCAGCAGCAAACAGGGGGCCGCTACACCCCTCCACTTT.